These T cell receptor beta chains were read from a single sample in a study of CD8 T cells in ankylosing spondylitis. A single record per CDR3 protein comes from TCRdb applying MiXCR to the 5' RACE reads. The sample comprises about 840,000 distinct CDR3 sequences, about an eighth of which are singletons, and more than 0.5% rests with the top ten. Sequences were obtained from blood, either unsorted or a sorted T cell fraction (not recorded which). Source of these receptors: a male donor with ankylosing spondylitis. CDR3s include the opening cysteine and the closing phenylalanine or tryptophan. The order of the fields is V gene, CDR3 protein.

v_call: TRBV20-1; cdr3_aa: CSAGRDSYEQYF
v_call: TRBV12-3/TRBV12-4; cdr3_aa: CASSPTGGPGNTIYF
v_call: TRBV7-2; cdr3_aa: CASSLAPALGDTQYF
v_call: TRBV5-1; cdr3_aa: CASSLYRADDGYTF
v_call: TRBV20-1; cdr3_aa: CSARDQASGGTGELFF
v_call: TRBV4-3; cdr3_aa: CASSQDTRTGELFF
v_call: TRBV7-3; cdr3_aa: CASSLQAKNIQYF
v_call: TRBV5-1; cdr3_aa: CASSLTQREYNEQFF
v_call: TRBV4-3; cdr3_aa: CASSGRIANYGYTF
v_call: TRBV2; cdr3_aa: CASVEGILYEQYF
v_call: TRBV20-1; cdr3_aa: CSARISLLAGVAYEQYF
v_call: TRBV24-1; cdr3_aa: CATSRGGRGEDNYGYTF
v_call: TRBV9; cdr3_aa: CASSPFGTGELFF
v_call: TRBV7-3; cdr3_aa: CASSLTSGTGTAGYTF
v_call: TRBV4-3; cdr3_aa: CASSQGGGNTGELFF
v_call: TRBV6-1; cdr3_aa: CASRREQAWGETQYF
v_call: TRBV20-1; cdr3_aa: CSAIRTSGTDTQYF
v_call: TRBV5-1; cdr3_aa: CASSLVAGQGDTQYF
v_call: TRBV20-1; cdr3_aa: CSVHLRAGEKLFF
v_call: TRBV2; cdr3_aa: CASSADRVGKNIQYF
v_call: TRBV4-3; cdr3_aa: CASSQGIGGTSYNEQFF
v_call: TRBV20-1; cdr3_aa: CSAFDSLSASEQFF
v_call: TRBV20-1; cdr3_aa: CSAAPPGREQFF
v_call: TRBV10-3; cdr3_aa: CAISDPTGRGNQPQHF
v_call: TRBV5-1; cdr3_aa: CASSLVLNSYNEQFF
v_call: TRBV5-1; cdr3_aa: CASSLWGLAAGETQYF
v_call: TRBV6-6; cdr3_aa: CASAEDNSLTQYF
v_call: TRBV6-1; cdr3_aa: CASSEAGQPQHF
v_call: TRBV4-3; cdr3_aa: CASSRLAGGLNEQFF
v_call: TRBV4-2; cdr3_aa: CASSQDGTDSYEQYF
v_call: TRBV10-3; cdr3_aa: CAIQPTKERTDTQYF
v_call: TRBV20-1; cdr3_aa: CSAIKGQGRGYTF
v_call: TRBV12-3/TRBV12-4; cdr3_aa: CASSYPGTSGSETQYF
v_call: TRBV7-2; cdr3_aa: CASSLTGAAYEQYF
v_call: TRBV15; cdr3_aa: CATRVGGRDTQYF
v_call: TRBV29-1; cdr3_aa: CSVAPEGYTF
v_call: TRBV7-9; cdr3_aa: CASSFEATEAFF
v_call: TRBV12-3/TRBV12-4; cdr3_aa: CASSLSREGTPLHF
v_call: TRBV7-2; cdr3_aa: CASSLVGLGREQYF
v_call: TRBV4-1; cdr3_aa: CASSQVGQEKNIQYF
v_call: TRBV2; cdr3_aa: CASSRDRTTEAFF
v_call: TRBV18; cdr3_aa: CASSPGNIYYEQYF
v_call: TRBV29-1; cdr3_aa: CSVLPDRDYDEQYF
v_call: TRBV5-1; cdr3_aa: CASSLALSVGEQYF
v_call: TRBV24-1; cdr3_aa: CATGGRDSTDTQYF
v_call: TRBV4-3; cdr3_aa: CASSQDGQGLSPLHF
v_call: TRBV5-1; cdr3_aa: CASSLEGKGYTF
v_call: TRBV12-3/TRBV12-4; cdr3_aa: CASSPPSGVDEQFF
v_call: TRBV5-1; cdr3_aa: CASSLEGTQQETQYF